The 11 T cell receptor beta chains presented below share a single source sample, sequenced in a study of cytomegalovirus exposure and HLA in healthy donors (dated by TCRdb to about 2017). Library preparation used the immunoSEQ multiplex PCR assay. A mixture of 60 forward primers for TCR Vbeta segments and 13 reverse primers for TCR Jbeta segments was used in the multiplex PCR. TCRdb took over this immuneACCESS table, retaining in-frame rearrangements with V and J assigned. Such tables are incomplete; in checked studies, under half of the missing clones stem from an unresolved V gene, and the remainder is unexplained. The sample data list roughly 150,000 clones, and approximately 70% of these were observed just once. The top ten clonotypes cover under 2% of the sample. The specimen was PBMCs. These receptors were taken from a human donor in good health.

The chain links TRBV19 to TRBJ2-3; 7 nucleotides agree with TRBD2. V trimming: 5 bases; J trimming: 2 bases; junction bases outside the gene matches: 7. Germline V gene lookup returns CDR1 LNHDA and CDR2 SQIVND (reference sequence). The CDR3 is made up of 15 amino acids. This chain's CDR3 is CASSEVAGTTDTQYF. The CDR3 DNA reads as TGTGCCAGTAGTGAGGTAGCGGGTACCACAGATACGCAGTATTTT.

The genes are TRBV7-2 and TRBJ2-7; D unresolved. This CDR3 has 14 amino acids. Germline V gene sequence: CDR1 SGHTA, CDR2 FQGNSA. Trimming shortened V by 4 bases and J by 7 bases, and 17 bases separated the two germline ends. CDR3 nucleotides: TGTGCCAGCAGCTCGGTTCTATCGGGTGGAGAGCAGTACTTC. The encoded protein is CASSSVLSGGEQYF.

The CDR3 reads CASSRGGTRQYETQYF. CDR3 sequence (DNA): TGCGCCAGCAGCCGGGGGGGGACAAGGCAGTATGAGACCCAGTACTTC. This chain joins TRBV5-1 and TRBJ2-5; 8 nucleotides agree with TRBD2. The length of the CDR3 is 16 residues. CDR1 SGHRS and CDR2 YFSETQ come from the germline V gene. J was trimmed by 5 bases and V by 4 bases; bases with no gene match: 13.

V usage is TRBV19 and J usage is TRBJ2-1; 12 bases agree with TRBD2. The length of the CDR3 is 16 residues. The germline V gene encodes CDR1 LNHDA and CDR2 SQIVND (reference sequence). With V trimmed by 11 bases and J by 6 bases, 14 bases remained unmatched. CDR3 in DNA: TGTGCCGCGGGACAACGGACTAGCGGGGAAGGCAATGAGCAGTTCTTC. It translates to CAAGQRTSGEGNEQFF. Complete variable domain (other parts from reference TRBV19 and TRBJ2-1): DGGITQSPKYLFRKEGQNVTLSCEQNLNHDAMYWYRQDPGQGLRLIYYSQIVNDFQKGDIAEGYSVSREKKESFPLTVTSAQKNPTAFYLCAAGQRTSGEGNEQFFGPGTRLTVL.

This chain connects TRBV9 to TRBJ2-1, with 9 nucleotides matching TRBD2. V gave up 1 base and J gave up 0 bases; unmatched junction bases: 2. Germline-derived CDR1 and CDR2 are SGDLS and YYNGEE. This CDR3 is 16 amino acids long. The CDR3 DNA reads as TGTGCCAGCAGCGTACTAGCGGGAAGCTCCTACAATGAGCAGTTCTTC. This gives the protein CASSVLAGSSYNEQFF.

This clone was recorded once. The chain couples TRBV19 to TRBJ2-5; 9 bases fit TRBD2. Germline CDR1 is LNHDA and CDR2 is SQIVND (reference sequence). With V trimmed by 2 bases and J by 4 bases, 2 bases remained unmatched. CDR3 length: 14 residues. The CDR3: CASSIIAGVETQYF. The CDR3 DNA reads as TGTGCCAGTAGTATAATAGCGGGAGTAGAGACCCAGTACTTC.

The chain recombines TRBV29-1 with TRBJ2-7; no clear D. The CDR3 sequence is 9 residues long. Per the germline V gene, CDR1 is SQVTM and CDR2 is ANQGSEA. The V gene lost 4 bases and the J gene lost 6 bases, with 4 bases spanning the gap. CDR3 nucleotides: TGCAGCGTTGCGTCCGAGCAGTACTTC. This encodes CSVASEQYF.

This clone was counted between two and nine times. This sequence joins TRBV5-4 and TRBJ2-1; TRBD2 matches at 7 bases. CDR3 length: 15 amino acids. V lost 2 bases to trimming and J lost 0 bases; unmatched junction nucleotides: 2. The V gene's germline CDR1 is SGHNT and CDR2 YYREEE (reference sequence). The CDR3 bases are TGTGCCAGCAGCTTCCGGGACTACTCCTACAATGAGCAGTTCTTC. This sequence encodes CASSFRDYSYNEQFF.

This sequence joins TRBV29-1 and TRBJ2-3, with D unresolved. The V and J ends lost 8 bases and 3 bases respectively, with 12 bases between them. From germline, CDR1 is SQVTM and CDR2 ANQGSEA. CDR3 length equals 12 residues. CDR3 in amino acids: CSLQDSTDTQYF. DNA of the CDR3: TGCAGCCTTCAAGATTCGACAGATACGCAGTATTTT.

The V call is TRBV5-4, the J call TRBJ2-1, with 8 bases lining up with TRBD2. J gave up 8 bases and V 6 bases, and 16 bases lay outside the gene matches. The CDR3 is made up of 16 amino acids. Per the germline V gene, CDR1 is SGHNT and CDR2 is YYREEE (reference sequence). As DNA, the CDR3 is TGTGCCAGCATCAAGAAGGGACTAGAGCTACAAGATGAGCAGTTCTTC. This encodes CASIKKGLELQDEQFF. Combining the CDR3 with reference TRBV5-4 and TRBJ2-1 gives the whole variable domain ETGVTQSPTHLIKTRGQQVTLRCSSQSGHNTVSWYQQALGQGPQFIFQYYREEENGRGNFPPRFSGLQFPNYSSELNVNALELDDSALYLCASIKKGLELQDEQFFGPGTRLTVL.

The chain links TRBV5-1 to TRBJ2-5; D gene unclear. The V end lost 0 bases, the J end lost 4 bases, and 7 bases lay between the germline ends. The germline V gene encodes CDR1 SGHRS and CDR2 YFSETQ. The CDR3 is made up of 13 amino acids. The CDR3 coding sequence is TGCGCCAGCAGCTTGGGACTGAGAGAGACCCAGTACTTC. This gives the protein CASSLGLRETQYF.